Each of the 29 T cell receptor beta chains below was sequenced from the same sample in a study of OX40 agonist ivuxolimab in advanced cancers. Method: immunoSEQ multiplex PCR; TCRdb's copy keeps in-frame clones and lacks some. Among approximately 90,000 clones listed, more than 70% were seen once. The specimen was CD4+ or CD8+ T cells sorted from blood, collected in a trial of the OX40 agonist ivuxolimab. These receptors originate from an adult with an advanced solid tumor such as melanoma, head and neck, liver or kidney cancer.

The chain uses TRBV2 and TRBJ1-2; D is unclear. This CDR3 comprises 14 residues. V shed 2 bases and J shed 6 bases, with 13 bases lying between them. From germline, CDR1 is SNHLY and CDR2 FYNNEI. The chain's CDR3 is CASSEQGESNGYTF. In DNA, the CDR3 is TGTGCCAGCAGTGAACAAGGAGAATCAAATGGCTACACCTTC. Full variable domain (remainder filled in from reference TRBV2 and TRBJ1-2): EPEVTQTPSHQVTQMGQEVILRCVPISNHLYFYWYRQILGQKVEFLVSFYNNEISEKSEIFDDQFSVERPDGSNFTLKIRSTKLEDSAMYFCASSEQGESNGYTFGSGTRLTVV.

The chain recombines TRBV5-4 with TRBJ2-7; D may be TRBD2 (5 bases). V gave up 4 bases and J gave up 2 bases, with 13 bases separating them. This CDR3 has 14 residues. The germline V gene has CDR1 SGHNT and CDR2 YYREEE (reference sequence). CDR3 amino acids: CASSAWTRTYEQYF. The CDR3 DNA reads TGTGCCAGCAGCGCATGGACTCGGACCTACGAGCAGTACTTC.

The chain is built from TRBV5-1 and TRBJ2-4; 8 bases agree with TRBD2. The CDR3 consists of 15 residues. Unmatched junction bases numbered 5, after V lost 0 bases and J lost 6 bases. Germline V CDR1 and CDR2: SGHRS, YFSETQ. CDR3 DNA: TGCGCCAGCAGCTTGGAGCGGGGGCTGGGAAACATTCAGTACTTC. Amino acids: CASSLERGLGNIQYF.

The chain uses TRBV6-5 and TRBJ2-7, with D unclear. Per the germline V gene, CDR1 is MNHEY and CDR2 is SVGAGI. Trimming left V 0 bases short and J 3 bases short, with 12 bases between. This CDR3 contains 15 residues. The CDR3 sequence: CASSYSRLRNYEQYF. The CDR3 DNA is TGTGCCAGCAGTTACTCGAGACTCCGGAACTACGAGCAGTACTTC.

The gene calls are TRBV5-4 and TRBJ1-2; D remains ambiguous. CDR1 and CDR2 from the germline V gene are SGHNT and YYREEE (reference sequence). V lost 4 bases and J lost 0, with 10 bases in between. The CDR3 sequence is 14 residues long. The CDR3 is CASSGRVSNYGYTF. The CDR3 coding sequence is TGTGCCAGCAGCGGTAGGGTATCTAACTATGGCTACACCTTC.

V and J are TRBV11-1 and TRBJ1-1, with D maybe TRBD1 (5 bases). The CDR3 runs to 15 residues. Trimming took 0 bases from V and 10 from J, leaving 18 bases between them. Per the germline V gene, CDR1 is SGHAT and CDR2 is FQDESV (reference sequence). DNA for the CDR3: TGTGCCAGCAGCTTAGCCGGCGGGACCGGGTTTTCAGCTTTCTTT. Encoded protein: CASSLAGGTGFSAFF.

This clone was observed a single time. The chain uses TRBV19 and TRBJ1-5; 11 bases fit TRBD1. Germline V gene data show CDR1 as LNHDA and CDR2 as SQIVND (reference sequence). This CDR3 is 13 amino acids long. J was trimmed by 7 bases and V by 8 bases; bases with no gene match: 4. CDR3 amino acids: CASGQGAGQPQHF. The DNA of the CDR3 is TGTGCCAGTGGACAGGGGGCCGGACAGCCCCAGCATTTT.

CDR3 bases: TGTGCCATCAGTGTCACAGCAAATGAAAAACTGTTTTTT. Translated, it gives CAISVTANEKLFF. The rearrangement uses TRBV10-3 and TRBJ1-4; no reliable D call. Deletions cut 4 bases from V and 5 bases from J, with 8 bases between. This CDR3 has 13 residues. CDR1 ENHRY and CDR2 SYGVKD come from the germline V gene.

The CDR3 here is CASSRIAGHNEQFF. The CDR3 DNA reads as TGTGCCAGCAGTCGAATAGCGGGGCACAATGAGCAGTTCTTC. The V gene is TRBV2, the J gene TRBJ2-1, with 8 bases aligning to TRBD2. From germline, CDR1 is SNHLY and CDR2 FYNNEI. The ends lost 5 bases at V and 5 bases at J; junction bases unmatched: 5. The CDR3 has 14 amino acids.

This clone was detected only a few times. This sequence joins TRBV5-4 and TRBJ1-6, with 9 bases fitting TRBD1. Germline V gene sequence: CDR1 SGHNT, CDR2 YYREEE (reference sequence). Trimming cost V 3 bases and J 7 bases; bases outside gene matches: 5. This CDR3 spans 15 amino acids. CDR3 coding DNA: TGTGCCAGCAGCTACGCGGGGACAGGGAATTCACCCCTCCACTTT. This sequence encodes CASSYAGTGNSPLHF.

The chain carries TRBV5-1 and TRBJ1-2; possibly TRBD1 for D (6 bases). The germline gives CDR1 SGHRS, CDR2 YFSETQ. The CDR3 has 17 amino acids. V lost 0 bases and J lost 4, with 19 bases in between. The CDR3 bases are TGCGCCAGCAGCTTGGGACAGGTAAACCCCTCTGGCTATGGCTACACCTTC. Its translation: CASSLGQVNPSGYGYTF.

This chain uses TRBV5-1 with TRBJ2-7; weak D call: TRBD2 (5 bases). There are 13 residues in the CDR3. CDR1 is SGHRS, CDR2 YFSETQ, per germline. V lost 4 bases and J lost 2, with 10 bases in between. CDR3 DNA: TGCGCCAGCAGCCGGGATCATGCCTACGAGCAGTACTTC. The encoded protein is CASSRDHAYEQYF. Looking up the rest from reference TRBV5-1 and TRBJ2-7 gives the full variable domain: KAGVTQTPRYLIKTRGQQVTLSCSPISGHRSVSWYQQTPGQGLQFLFEYFSETQRNKGNFPGRFSGRQFSNSRSEMNVSTLELGDSALYLCASSRDHAYEQYFGPGTRLTVT.

The chain couples TRBV5-1 to TRBJ1-3; unclear D gene. V was pared by 0 bases and J by 0 bases, with 13 bases between. Germline-derived CDR1 and CDR2 are SGHRS and YFSETQ. The CDR3 consists of 17 residues. Here the CDR3 reads CASSLDPSRSSGNTIYF. Written as DNA, the CDR3 is TGCGCCAGCAGCTTGGACCCTAGCCGGTCCTCTGGAAACACCATATATTTT.

The V gene is TRBV11-2, the J gene TRBJ1-4; no reliable D call. The germline gives CDR1 SGHAT, CDR2 FQNNGV. The CDR3 is 14 amino acids. The V gene lost 0 bases and the J gene lost 8 bases, with 10 bases spanning the gap. In DNA, the CDR3 is TGTGCCAGCAGCTTAGACGGGTTGGGGGAAAAACTGTTTTTT. Translated, it gives CASSLDGLGEKLFF.

The count of this clone is one. The chain recombines TRBV6-1 with TRBJ2-1; tentative D call: TRBD1 (6 bases). Looked up from germline, CDR1 is MNHNS and CDR2 is SASEGT. Trimming took off 5 bases at V and 9 bases at J, with 8 bases between the two ends. The CDR3 sequence is 11 residues long. Here the CDR3 reads CASSKDSEQFF. The DNA of the CDR3 is TGTGCCAGCAGTAAGGACAGTGAGCAGTTCTTC.

CDR3 sequence: CASSWGGEKARDTEAFF. In DNA, the CDR3 is TGTGCCAGCAGCTGGGGGGGTGAGAAGGCCAGGGACACTGAAGCTTTCTTT. The V call is TRBV7-9, the J call TRBJ1-1; D is perhaps TRBD1 (5 bases). V was trimmed by 4 bases and J by 3 bases, leaving 21 bases between them. The CDR3 is 17 amino acids. Per the germline V gene, CDR1 is SEHNR and CDR2 is FQNEAQ (reference sequence).

This chain uses TRBV7-6 with TRBJ2-5; D may be TRBD1 or TRBD2 (5 bases each). V was clipped by 5 bases and J by 0 bases, with 13 bases between them. The CDR3 length is 15 residues. Germline assignment: CDR1 SGHVS and CDR2 FNYEAQ. The CDR3 protein is CASSPPGRDQETQYF. The CDR3 coding sequence is TGTGCCAGCAGCCCCCCGGGACGGGACCAAGAGACCCAGTACTTC. Combining the CDR3 with reference TRBV7-6 and TRBJ2-5 gives the whole variable domain GAGVSQSPRYKVTKRGQDVALRCDPISGHVSLYWYRQALGQGPEFLTYFNYEAQQDKSGLPNDRFSAERPEGSISTLTIQRTEQRDSAMYRCASSPPGRDQETQYFGPGTRLLVL.

This chain uses TRBV7-9 with TRBJ1-2; D is unresolved. The CDR3 runs 13 residues. CDR1 and CDR2 from the germline V gene are SEHNR and FQNEAQ (reference sequence). V was shortened by 5 bases and J by 8 bases, with 15 bases between the two germline ends. CDR3 nucleotides: TGTGCCAGCAGCCCCACGCTGGACTTAGGCTACACCTTC. Translating it yields CASSPTLDLGYTF.

The rearrangement uses TRBV2 and TRBJ1-6, with 7 bases lining up with TRBD1. Looked up from germline, CDR1 is SNHLY and CDR2 is FYNNEI. V gave up 6 bases and J gave up 7 bases; unmatched junction bases: 9. This CDR3 spans 15 amino acids. The CDR3 DNA sequence: TGTGCCAGCAGGGGACAGAGCGAGCAAAATTCACCCCTCCACTTT. Protein product: CASRGQSEQNSPLHF.

This clone has only one observation. The chain's CDR3 is CAISEPDGDRREQYF. Here the CDR3 DNA reads TGTGCCATCAGTGAACCGGACGGGGATAGGAGGGAGCAGTACTTC. This sequence joins TRBV10-3 and TRBJ2-7, with D possibly being TRBD2 (5 bases). The germline gives CDR1 ENHRY, CDR2 SYGVKD. Trimming pared 3 bases from V and 7 bases from J, leaving 19 bases between. The CDR3 length is 15 residues.

The chain is built from TRBV7-6 and TRBJ2-7; TRBD1 or TRBD2 may be the D gene (5 bases each). V was trimmed by 1 base and J by 2 bases, leaving 12 bases between them. Germline V gene data show CDR1 as SGHVS and CDR2 as FNYEAQ. The CDR3 loop spans 15 amino acids. The CDR3 protein is CASSLESGRTYEQYF. The DNA for the CDR3 is TGTGCCAGCAGCTTAGAATCGGGACGGACCTACGAGCAGTACTTC.

The gene calls are TRBV9 and TRBJ1-3; perhaps TRBD1 as D (5 bases). V shed 3 bases and J shed 4 bases, with 14 bases lying between them. The CDR3 is 15 amino acids. Germline V CDR1 and CDR2: SGDLS, YYNGEE. The CDR3 region has the DNA TGTGCCAGCAGCGGCATGCAGGGCTGGGGAAACACCATATATTTT. This gives the protein CASSGMQGWGNTIYF.

V and J are TRBV6-1 and TRBJ1-1; D perhaps matches TRBD1 (6 bases). Trimming stripped 3 bases from V and 0 bases from J, with 8 bases between. Germline loops: CDR1 MNHNS, CDR2 SASEGT. The CDR3 sequence is 14 residues long. The CDR3 DNA sequence: TGTGCCAGCAGTGAGGGACATATGAACACTGAAGCTTTCTTT. Protein product: CASSEGHMNTEAFF.

This chain uses TRBV20-1 with TRBJ2-1; TRBD2 agrees at 7 bases. CDR1 is DFQATT, CDR2 SNEGSKA, per germline (reference sequence). The CDR3 is 11 amino acids. The junction had 0 bases not matched to a gene; V was cut back by 4 bases and J by 6 bases. The CDR3, as DNA: TGCAGTGCTACTAGCGGCAATGAGCAGTTCTTC. This sequence encodes CSATSGNEQFF.

This rearrangement joins TRBV5-1 to TRBJ2-3; perhaps TRBD2 as D (6 bases). The CDR3 is made up of 14 amino acids. The germline V gene has CDR1 SGHRS and CDR2 YFSETQ. V was pared by 5 bases and J by 2 bases, with 12 bases between. The CDR3 sequence is CASSIAVITDTQYF. The CDR3 bases are TGCGCCAGCAGTATAGCGGTGATCACAGATACGCAGTATTTT.

This clone was seen only once. The chain joins TRBV5-1 to TRBJ2-7, with TRBD1 identical over 10 bases. Germline loops: CDR1 SGHRS, CDR2 YFSETQ. The CDR3 contains 13 residues. V gave up 4 bases and J gave up 5 bases; unmatched junction bases: 3. The chain's CDR3 is CASSRDRGNEQYF. CDR3 DNA: TGCGCCAGCAGCCGGGACAGGGGTAACGAGCAGTACTTC.

The gene calls are TRBV20-1 and TRBJ1-4; TRBD1 is a possible D gene (6 bases). Trimming stripped 6 bases from V and 5 bases from J, with 7 bases between. From germline, CDR1 is DFQATT and CDR2 SNEGSKA (reference sequence). The CDR3 length is 11 residues. The CDR3 DNA reads as TGCAGTGCACAGGGAAATGAAAAACTGTTTTTT. It specifies CSAQGNEKLFF.

V gene TRBV7-2 combines with J gene TRBJ2-3; D ambiguous. Germline-derived CDR1 and CDR2 are SGHTA and FQGNSA. The V end lost 4 bases, the J end lost 6 bases, and 8 bases lay between the germline ends. The CDR3 is 12 residues long. The CDR3 is CASSSNLDTQYF. CDR3 coding DNA: TGTGCCAGCAGCTCCAACTTGGATACGCAGTATTTT. The variable domain in full, completed from reference TRBV7-2 and TRBJ2-3, reads GAGVSQSPSNKVTEKGKDVELRCDPISGHTALYWYRQSLGQGLEFLIYFQGNSAPDKSGLPSDRFSAERTGGSVSTLTIQRTQQEDSAVYLCASSSNLDTQYFGPGTRLTVL.

The V call is TRBV18, the J call TRBJ2-4, with D possibly TRBD1 on 5 matching bases. The CDR3 is made up of 14 amino acids. From germline, CDR1 is KGHSH and CDR2 LQKENI. V was clipped by 2 bases and J by 5 bases, with 10 bases between them. The CDR3 loop reads CASSPGASENIQYF. In DNA, the CDR3 is TGTGCCAGCTCACCAGGGGCGTCGGAAAACATTCAGTACTTC. The variable domain in full, with the rest retrieved from reference TRBV18 and TRBJ2-4, is NAGVMQNPRHLVRRRGQEARLRCSPMKGHSHVYWYRQLPEEGLKFMVYLQKENIIDESGMPKERFSAEFPKEGPSILRIQQVVRGDSAAYFCASSPGASENIQYFGAGTRLSVL.